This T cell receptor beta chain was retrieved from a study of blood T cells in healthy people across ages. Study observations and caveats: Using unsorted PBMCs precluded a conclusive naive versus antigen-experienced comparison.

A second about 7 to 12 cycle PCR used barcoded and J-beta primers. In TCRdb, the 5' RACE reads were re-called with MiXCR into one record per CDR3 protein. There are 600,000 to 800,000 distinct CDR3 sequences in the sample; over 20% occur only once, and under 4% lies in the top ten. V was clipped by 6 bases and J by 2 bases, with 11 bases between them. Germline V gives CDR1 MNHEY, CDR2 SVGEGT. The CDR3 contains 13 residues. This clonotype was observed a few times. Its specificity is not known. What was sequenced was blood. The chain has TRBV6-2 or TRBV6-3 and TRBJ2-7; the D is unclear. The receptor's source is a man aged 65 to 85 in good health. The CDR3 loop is CASRQKSPYEQYF. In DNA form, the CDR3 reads TGTGCCAGCAGACAAAAATCCCCCTACGAGCAGTACTTC.